A selection of T cell receptor beta chains follows, all from one sample in a study of CD4+ T cells in melanoma. Sequencing was performed with immunoSEQ multiplex PCR; in TCRdb, only in-frame clones are kept and a portion is missing. The sample records approximately 20,000 clones, roughly 78% being singletons. The source is a human donor with melanoma. Each CDR3 is given with its conserved first and last residue. Fields, in order: CDR3 protein, V gene, J gene.

cdr3_aa: CASSSGQGYHSPLHF; v_call: TRBV7-6; j_call: TRBJ1-6
cdr3_aa: CASSDTSGGTDTQYF; v_call: TRBV6-6; j_call: TRBJ2-3
cdr3_aa: CSASSGGGEKYF; v_call: TRBV29-1; j_call: TRBJ2-7
cdr3_aa: CASSEIAQNQPQHF; v_call: TRBV6-6; j_call: TRBJ1-5
cdr3_aa: CASSYTLAGGGVETQYF; v_call: TRBV13; j_call: TRBJ2-5
cdr3_aa: CASSLGSKGGRDDGYTF; v_call: TRBV5-1; j_call: TRBJ1-2
cdr3_aa: CASQNAGSAYEQYF; v_call: TRBV10-2; j_call: TRBJ2-7
cdr3_aa: CSASRDLRDTQYF; v_call: TRBV29-1; j_call: TRBJ2-3
cdr3_aa: CASSGTRQGGDYGYTF; v_call: TRBV2; j_call: TRBJ1-2
cdr3_aa: CASSARRQATNEKLFF; v_call: TRBV6-1; j_call: TRBJ1-4
cdr3_aa: CASSLSGIHYGYTF; v_call: TRBV5-5; j_call: TRBJ1-2
cdr3_aa: CSAGGLDTQYF; v_call: TRBV20-1; j_call: TRBJ2-3
cdr3_aa: CASSLDGSTDTQYF; v_call: TRBV5-1; j_call: TRBJ2-3
cdr3_aa: CASSVRGNTEAFF; v_call: TRBV9; j_call: TRBJ1-1
cdr3_aa: CASSVGGEQFF; v_call: TRBV9; j_call: TRBJ2-1
cdr3_aa: CASSTGLAEAFF; v_call: TRBV28; j_call: TRBJ1-1
cdr3_aa: CASSYSLSYNEQFF; v_call: TRBV6-5; j_call: TRBJ2-1
cdr3_aa: CASSVKGSVTGELFF; v_call: TRBV6-1; j_call: TRBJ2-2
cdr3_aa: CASSFNGGTEAFF; v_call: TRBV5-4; j_call: TRBJ1-1
cdr3_aa: CALSGGGTDTQYF; v_call: TRBV10-3; j_call: TRBJ2-3
cdr3_aa: CASSVGGGQNTEAFF; v_call: TRBV9; j_call: TRBJ1-1
cdr3_aa: CASSLASGGPGGHNEQFF; v_call: TRBV7-6; j_call: TRBJ2-1
cdr3_aa: CASSLDINPLAGRETQYF; v_call: TRBV5-6; j_call: TRBJ2-5
cdr3_aa: CASSGPSGFGGYTF; v_call: TRBV7-9; j_call: TRBJ1-2
cdr3_aa: CASSQGAQGAIGNTIYF; v_call: TRBV4-1; j_call: TRBJ1-3
cdr3_aa: CASSLDGWTGGYTF; v_call: TRBV7-8; j_call: TRBJ1-2
cdr3_aa: CASKTGTTAWEQFF; v_call: TRBV2; j_call: TRBJ2-1
cdr3_aa: CASSLEADTYGYTF; v_call: TRBV5-1; j_call: TRBJ1-2
cdr3_aa: CASSPGLLYEQYF; v_call: TRBV10-2; j_call: TRBJ2-7
cdr3_aa: CASSPGGGQWETQYF; v_call: TRBV7-2; j_call: TRBJ2-5
cdr3_aa: CASSQVGGGLKNIQYF; v_call: TRBV4-1; j_call: TRBJ2-4
cdr3_aa: CASSLVTVSGANVLTF; v_call: TRBV13; j_call: TRBJ2-6
cdr3_aa: CASSPLPRGGYNEQFF; v_call: TRBV4-1; j_call: TRBJ2-1
cdr3_aa: CASSDEQGGETQYF; v_call: TRBV2; j_call: TRBJ2-5
cdr3_aa: CASGLDPTRGSYEQYF; v_call: TRBV12-5; j_call: TRBJ2-7
cdr3_aa: CASTKDSSDTQYF; v_call: TRBV19; j_call: TRBJ2-3
cdr3_aa: CASSSSEETQYF; v_call: TRBV5-1; j_call: TRBJ2-5
cdr3_aa: CASSYRDRGLNEQFF; v_call: TRBV5-5; j_call: TRBJ2-1
cdr3_aa: CASSLEPGITSPEQFF; v_call: TRBV5-4; j_call: TRBJ2-1
cdr3_aa: CASSSERNTEAFF; v_call: TRBV6-5; j_call: TRBJ1-1
cdr3_aa: CAWRGRPSYEQYF; v_call: TRBV30; j_call: NA